This T cell receptor beta chain was found in a study of blood T cell repertoires in COVID-19. Study as a whole: PBMCs, B-cell-depleted T cells, or T cells were the source of the cDNA or gDNA that made up the material.

Generated by immunoSEQ multiplex PCR, the TCRdb table keeps only in-frame clones and is missing some. The sample consists of around 300,000 clones, under 90% of them appearing once. In germline, CDR1 is MNHEY, CDR2 SVGAGI. The length of the CDR3 is 14 residues. V lost 6 bases and J lost 2; bases outside the gene matches: 4. The V call is TRBV6-5, the J call TRBJ1-2, with 9 bases identical to TRBD1. The sample comprised peripheral blood. The receptor's source is a man aged 50-59 years with acute or convalescent COVID-19. In nucleotides, the CDR3 is TGTGCCAGCAGCCCCGGGACAGGGAACTATGGCTACACCTTC. Amino acid sequence: CASSPGTGNYGYTF.